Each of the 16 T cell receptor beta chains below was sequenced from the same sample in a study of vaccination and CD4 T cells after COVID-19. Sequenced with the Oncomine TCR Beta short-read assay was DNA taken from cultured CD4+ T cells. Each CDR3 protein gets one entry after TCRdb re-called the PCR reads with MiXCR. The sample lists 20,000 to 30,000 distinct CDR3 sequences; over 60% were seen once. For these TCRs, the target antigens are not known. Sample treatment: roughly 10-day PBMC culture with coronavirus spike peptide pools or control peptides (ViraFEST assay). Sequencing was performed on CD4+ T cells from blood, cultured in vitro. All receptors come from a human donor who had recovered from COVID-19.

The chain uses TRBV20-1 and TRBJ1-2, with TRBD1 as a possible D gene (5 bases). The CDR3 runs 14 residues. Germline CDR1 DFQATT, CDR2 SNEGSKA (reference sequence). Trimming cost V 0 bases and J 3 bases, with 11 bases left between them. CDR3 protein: CSARDRGVDYGYTF. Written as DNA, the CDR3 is TGCAGTGCTAGAGATCGAGGGGTTGACTATGGCTACACCTTC.

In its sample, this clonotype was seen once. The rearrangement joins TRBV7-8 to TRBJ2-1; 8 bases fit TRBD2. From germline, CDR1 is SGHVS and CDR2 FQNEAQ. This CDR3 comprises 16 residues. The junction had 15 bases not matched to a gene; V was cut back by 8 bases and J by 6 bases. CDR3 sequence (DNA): TGTGCCAGCCACTTCCCCGGGAGGGCTTACCTCAATGAGCAGTTCTTC. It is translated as CASHFPGRAYLNEQFF.

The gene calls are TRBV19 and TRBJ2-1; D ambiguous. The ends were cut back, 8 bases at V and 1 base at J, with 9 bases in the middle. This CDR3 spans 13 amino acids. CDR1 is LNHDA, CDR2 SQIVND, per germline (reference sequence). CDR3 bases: TGTGCCAGTTCACGGTGGTCCTACAATGAGCAGTTCTTC. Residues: CASSRWSYNEQFF.

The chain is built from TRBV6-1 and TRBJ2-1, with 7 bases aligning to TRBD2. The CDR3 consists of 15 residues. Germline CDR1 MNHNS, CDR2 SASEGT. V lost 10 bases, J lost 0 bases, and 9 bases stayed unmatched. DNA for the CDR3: TGTGCCACCCGTCCTAGCGGAAGCTCCTACAATGAGCAGTTCTTC. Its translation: CATRPSGSSYNEQFF.

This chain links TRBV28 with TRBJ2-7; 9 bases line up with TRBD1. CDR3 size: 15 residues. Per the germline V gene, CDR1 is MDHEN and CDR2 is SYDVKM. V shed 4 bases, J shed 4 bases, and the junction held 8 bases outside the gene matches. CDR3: CASSSIGTGIYEQYF. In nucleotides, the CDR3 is TGTGCCAGCAGTTCAATCGGGACAGGGATTTACGAGCAGTACTTC.

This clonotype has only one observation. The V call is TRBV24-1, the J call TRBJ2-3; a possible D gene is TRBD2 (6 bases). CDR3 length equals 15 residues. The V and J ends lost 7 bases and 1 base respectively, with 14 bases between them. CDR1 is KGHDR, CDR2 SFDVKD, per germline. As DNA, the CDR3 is TGTGCCACCAGACCCAATAGCGGAGGCACAGATACGCAGTATTTT. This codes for CATRPNSGGTDTQYF.

The CDR3 nucleotides read TGTGCCAGCAGCTTAGGGCTCGGCACTAGCAGGAACACCGGGGAGCTGTTTTTT. Translating it yields CASSLGLGTSRNTGELFF. The V call is TRBV7-9, the J call TRBJ2-2, with D tentatively TRBD2 (6 bases). CDR1 SEHNR and CDR2 FQNEAQ come from the germline V gene (reference sequence). The V end was cut by 1 base, the J end by 1 base, with 16 bases between. The CDR3 sequence is 18 residues long.

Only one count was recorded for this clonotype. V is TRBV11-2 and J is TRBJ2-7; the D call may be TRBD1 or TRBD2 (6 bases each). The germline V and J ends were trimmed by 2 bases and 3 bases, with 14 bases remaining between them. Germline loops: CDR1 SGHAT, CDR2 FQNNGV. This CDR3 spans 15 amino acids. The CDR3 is CASSLLTGRFYEQYF. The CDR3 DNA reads TGTGCCAGCAGCTTATTAACAGGGAGGTTCTACGAGCAGTACTTC.

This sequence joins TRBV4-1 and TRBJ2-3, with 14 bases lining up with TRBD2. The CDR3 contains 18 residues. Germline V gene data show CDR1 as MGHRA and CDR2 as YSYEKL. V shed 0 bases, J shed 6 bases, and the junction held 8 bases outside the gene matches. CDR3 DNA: TGCGCCAGCAGCCAAGATTCCGGGACTAGCGGGAGAGGGGATACGCAGTATTTT. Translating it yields CASSQDSGTSGRGDTQYF.

The CDR3 DNA is TGTGCCAGCAGTACGCACCAACAGGGGTATAGCAATCAGCCCCAGCATTTT. Residues: CASSTHQQGYSNQPQHF. The rearrangement links TRBV6-1 to TRBJ1-5; 7 bases match TRBD1. This CDR3 spans 17 amino acids. Germline loops: CDR1 MNHNS, CDR2 SASEGT. V lost 5 bases to trimming and J lost 0 bases; unmatched junction nucleotides: 10.

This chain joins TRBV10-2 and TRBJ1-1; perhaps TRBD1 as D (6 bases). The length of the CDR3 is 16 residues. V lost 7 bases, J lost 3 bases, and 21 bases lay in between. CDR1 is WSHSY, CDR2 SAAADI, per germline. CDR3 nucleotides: TGCGCCAGCAAGTTTCCAGGGGCTGGGAGAGACACTGAAGCTTTCTTT. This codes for CASKFPGAGRDTEAFF.

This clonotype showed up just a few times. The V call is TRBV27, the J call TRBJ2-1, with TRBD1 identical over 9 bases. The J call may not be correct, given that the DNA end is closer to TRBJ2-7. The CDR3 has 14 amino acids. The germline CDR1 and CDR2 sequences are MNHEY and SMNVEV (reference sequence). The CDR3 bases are TGTGCCAGCACGTCACAGGGGGCTGGGTACGAGCAGTACTTC. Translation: CASTSQGAGYEQYF.

The DNA for the CDR3 is TGCAGTGCCGGCCAACCAGCCGTAGGTGAAAAACTGTTTTTT. This codes for CSAGQPAVGEKLFF. The chain carries TRBV20-1 and TRBJ1-4; D gene ambiguous. This CDR3 is 14 amino acids long. CDR1 is DFQATT and CDR2 is SNEGSKA in the germline V gene (reference sequence). Trimming stripped 6 bases from V and 7 bases from J, with 18 bases between.

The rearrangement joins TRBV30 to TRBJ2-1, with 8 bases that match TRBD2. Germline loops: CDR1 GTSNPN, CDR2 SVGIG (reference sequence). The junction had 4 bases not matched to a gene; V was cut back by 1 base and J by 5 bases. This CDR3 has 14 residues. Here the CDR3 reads CAWSDWGLDNEQFF. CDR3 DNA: TGTGCCTGGAGTGATTGGGGACTAGACAATGAGCAGTTCTTC.

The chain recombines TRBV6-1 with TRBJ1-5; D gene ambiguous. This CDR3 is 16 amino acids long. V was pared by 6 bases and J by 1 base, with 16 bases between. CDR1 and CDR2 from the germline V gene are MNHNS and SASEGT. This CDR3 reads CASSGPGLRSNQPQHF. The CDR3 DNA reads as TGTGCCAGCAGCGGGCCTGGCCTAAGGAGCAATCAGCCCCAGCATTTT.

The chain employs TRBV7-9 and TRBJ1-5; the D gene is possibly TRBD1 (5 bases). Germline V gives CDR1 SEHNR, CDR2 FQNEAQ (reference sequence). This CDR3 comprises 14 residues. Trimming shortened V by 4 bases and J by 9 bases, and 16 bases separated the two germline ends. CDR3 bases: TGTGCCAGCAGCTCAAACCAGGGTCCGGGGCCCCAGCATTTT. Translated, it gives CASSSNQGPGPQHF.